Listed here are 5 T cell receptor beta chains from one sample, sequenced in a study of beta chain features in type 1 diabetes (dated by TCRdb to the late 2010s). Library preparation used the immunoSEQ multiplex PCR assay. The entire isolated RNA was reverse transcribed using the High Capacity cDNA Reverse Transcription Kit, and thus expressed TCRB transcripts were sequenced. TCRdb's version of the immuneACCESS table is confined to in-frame rearrangements and falls short of the full clone set. An unresolved V gene accounts for under half of the shortfall where checked; the remainder is of unknown origin. The table for this sample lists roughly 500,000 clones; 30% of them were counted only once. Jointly, the top ten make up about 0.065% of the sample. The source material was naive CD4+ T cells from blood. Sample cell subset or site, as interpreted from the label and publication: true naive CD4+ T cells. These receptor sequences come from a man aged 18 to 30 in good health.

This clone showed up just a few times. V and J are TRBV7-2 and TRBJ1-2, with TRBD1 as a possible D gene (5 bases). V dropped 5 bases and J dropped 2 bases, with 15 bases sitting between them. The CDR3 is made up of 15 amino acids. CDR1 is SGHTA, CDR2 FQGNSA, per germline. This CDR3 is CASSGFFGANYGYTF. In DNA form, the CDR3 reads TGTGCCAGCAGCGGCTTTTTTGGGGCCAACTATGGCTACACCTTC.

The chain combines TRBV9 with TRBJ1-4; TRBD1 matches 9 bases. V lost 3 bases to trimming and J lost 5 bases; unmatched junction nucleotides: 5. From germline, CDR1 is SGDLS and CDR2 YYNGEE. The CDR3 is made up of 15 amino acids. The CDR3 DNA follows: TGTGCCAGCAGCGCTCTAGGGACAGGGAATGAAAAACTGTTTTTT. Translating gives CASSALGTGNEKLFF.

This clone was found a few times. The chain has TRBV28 and TRBJ2-1, with D possibly matching TRBD1 (6 bases). Germline CDR1 and CDR2: MDHEN and SYDVKM. This CDR3 has 14 amino acids. V shed 11 bases and J shed 0 bases, with 14 bases lying between them. The CDR3 DNA reads TGTGCCCACCAGGGGCCTGACTCCTACAATGAGCAGTTCTTC. Its translation: CAHQGPDSYNEQFF.

This clone came up a few times. This chain links TRBV9 with TRBJ2-7; D uncertain. Germline V CDR1 and CDR2: SGDLS, YYNGEE. The CDR3 runs 14 residues. With 0 bases removed from V and 5 bases from J, the gap between germline ends came to 12 bases. In DNA form, the CDR3 reads TGTGCCAGCAGCGTAGATACCTCCCGGGACGAGCAGTACTTC. This encodes CASSVDTSRDEQYF.

This sequence joins TRBV5-4 and TRBJ1-4; a possible D gene is TRBD1 (5 bases). The V gene lost 4 bases and the J gene lost 8 bases, with 15 bases spanning the gap. This CDR3 has 14 residues. Germline V CDR1 and CDR2: SGHNT, YYREEE (reference sequence). CDR3 sequence: CASSKDQGSEKLFF. As DNA, the CDR3 is TGTGCCAGCAGCAAGGATCAGGGTAGCGAAAAACTGTTTTTT.